A single sample is the source of the 26 T cell receptor beta chains below, sequenced in a study of T cells after yellow fever vaccination. TCRdb passed the 5' RACE reads through MiXCR, listing each CDR3 protein once. The table records a few thousand distinct CDR3 sequences, less than 4.5% of them present only once. This specimen consisted of PBMCs, either bulk or a sorted T-cell subset (CD4+, CD8+, memory, or dextramer-sorted; not recorded which), obtained 15 days after the yellow fever booster vaccination. The receptors were gathered from a man aged 25 to 45 who received the YFV17D yellow fever vaccine.

This clonotype was picked up many times. V gene TRBV7-3 combines with J gene TRBJ2-7, with D unclear. The CDR3 totals 12 residues. V lost 0 bases, J lost 6 bases, and 6 bases lay in between. Germline-derived CDR1 and CDR2 are SGHTA and FQGTGA. The CDR3 nucleotides are TGTGCCAGCAGCTTAACCGGCGGCGAGCAGTACTTC. It is translated as CASSLTGGEQYF.

This clonotype was seen at least ten times. The rearrangement joins TRBV20-1 to TRBJ2-5; 9 bases are shared with TRBD1. This CDR3 spans 14 amino acids. Germline CDR1 is DFQATT and CDR2 is SNEGSKA (reference sequence). Germline trimming cut 4 bases from V and 4 bases from J; bases unmatched to any gene: 7. CDR3 sequence: CSATWTGEPETQYF. As DNA, the CDR3 is TGCAGTGCTACGTGGACAGGGGAGCCAGAGACCCAGTACTTC.

In this sample, this clonotype turned up many times. The CDR3 sequence: CAGGPGLLNEQFF. CDR3 in DNA: TGCGCCGGTGGTCCGGGGCTACTCAATGAGCAGTTCTTC. The chain links TRBV5-1 to TRBJ2-1; D may match TRBD1 or TRBD2 (5 bases each). Germline assignment: CDR1 SGHRS and CDR2 YFSETQ. The CDR3 loop spans 13 amino acids. The V gene lost 10 bases and the J gene lost 6 bases, with 17 bases spanning the gap.

The chain is built from TRBV5-1 and TRBJ1-1, with D possibly matching TRBD1 (6 bases). V lost 4 bases and J 4 bases, leaving 14 bases between the germline ends. From germline, CDR1 is SGHRS and CDR2 YFSETQ. The CDR3 spans 14 residues. The CDR3 bases are TGCGCCAGCAGCACGACAGGCATGAGCACTGAAGCTTTCTTT. Translated: CASSTTGMSTEAFF.

This clonotype has ten or more counts. This rearrangement joins TRBV15 to TRBJ1-5; no clear D gene. Germline V lookup: CDR1 LNHNV, CDR2 YYDKDF (reference sequence). The CDR3 length is 14 residues. Trimming pared 2 bases from V and 6 bases from J, leaving 11 bases between. Written as DNA, the CDR3 is TGTGCCACCAGCAGAACTGGGGAAGGTCAGCCCCAGCATTTT. Translated, it gives CATSRTGEGQPQHF.

This clonotype is medium-sized. The chain couples TRBV19 to TRBJ2-7; 8 bases line up with TRBD2. The trim removed 5 bases at V and 2 bases at J, leaving 5 bases unmatched. Germline assignment: CDR1 LNHDA and CDR2 SQIVND (reference sequence). This CDR3 spans 14 amino acids. CDR3 nucleotide sequence: TGTGCCAGTAGTTCCGGACTAGCCGCCTACGAGCAGTACTTC. Translation: CASSSGLAAYEQYF.

This clonotype was recorded at least ten times. The V call is TRBV28, the J call TRBJ1-6; no definite D call. With 3 bases removed from V and 5 bases from J, the gap between germline ends came to 11 bases. The V gene's germline CDR1 is MDHEN and CDR2 SYDVKM. This CDR3 has 15 residues. CDR3 in amino acids: CASSFSGYHNSPLHF. The CDR3 region has the DNA TGTGCCAGCAGTTTTTCCGGGTACCATAATTCACCCCTCCACTTT.

This clonotype was seen only a few times. The gene calls are TRBV19 and TRBJ1-5; D gene uncertain. Trimming cost V 5 bases and J 4 bases, with 6 bases left between them. Germline values: CDR1 LNHDA, CDR2 SQIVND (reference sequence). The CDR3 consists of 12 residues. DNA of the CDR3: TGTGCCAGTAGTCCCTCTAATCAGCCCCAGCATTTT. Amino acids: CASSPSNQPQHF.

This clonotype was seen repeatedly, ten times or more. The rearrangement uses TRBV12-3 or TRBV12-4 and TRBJ1-1, with a weak D call TRBD1 (6 bases). The CDR3 sequence is 14 residues long. Trimming removed 6 bases from V and 5 bases from J, with 16 bases in between. DNA for the CDR3: TGTGCCAGCAGCCCAGGGGAGGAGAGGACTGAAGCTTTCTTT. This translates into CASSPGEERTEAFF.

This clonotype has at least ten counts. This chain connects TRBV29-1 to TRBJ2-7; TRBD1 matches at 9 bases. The CDR3 is 12 residues long. Germline V lookup: CDR1 SQVTM, CDR2 ANQGSEA. The junction had 5 bases not matched to a gene; V was cut back by 8 bases and J by 3 bases. This CDR3 reads CSIGQGRYEQYF. The CDR3 DNA sequence: TGCAGCATAGGACAGGGGCGCTACGAGCAGTACTTC.

This clonotype was seen ten or more times. The CDR3 reads CSASRGTDTQYF. In DNA, the CDR3 is TGCAGTGCTAGTCGAGGCACAGATACGCAGTATTTT. The V and J genes are TRBV20-1 and TRBJ2-3; D ambiguous. The V gene lost 3 bases and the J gene lost 1 base, with 5 bases spanning the gap. Germline CDR1 and CDR2: DFQATT and SNEGSKA (reference sequence). The CDR3 spans 12 residues.

Ten or more counts support this clonotype. V is TRBV7-2 and J is TRBJ2-4; D is undetermined. The CDR3 length is 13 residues. Trimming shortened V by 6 bases and J by 0 bases, and 6 bases separated the two germline ends. Germline V gene sequence: CDR1 SGHTA, CDR2 FQGNSA. Here the CDR3 reads CASSQLAKNIQYF. CDR3 in DNA: TGTGCCAGCAGTCAGCTAGCCAAAAACATTCAGTACTTC.

This clonotype has ten or more counts. The chain combines TRBV29-1 with TRBJ2-3; D unclear. The CDR3 runs 13 residues. Germline V CDR1 and CDR2: SQVTM, ANQGSEA. The V end was cut by 4 bases, the J end by 1 base, with 9 bases between. The CDR3 nucleotides are TGCAGCGTTGTAAAAGGAGGCACAGATACGCAGTATTTT. Translated, it gives CSVVKGGTDTQYF.

This clonotype was recorded at least ten times. The V call is TRBV20-1, the J call TRBJ1-1; 7 positions match TRBD1. The V gene's germline CDR1 is DFQATT and CDR2 SNEGSKA (reference sequence). The ends lost 2 bases at V and 3 bases at J; junction bases unmatched: 18. The CDR3 consists of 18 residues. The CDR3 nucleotides read TGCAGTGCTAGACCTTACCCCCCACTGACAGGGCGGGACACTGAAGCTTTCTTT. It specifies CSARPYPPLTGRDTEAFF.

There are many counts of this clonotype. CDR3 residues: CAWKYSSGELFF. The CDR3 DNA reads TGTGCCTGGAAGTACAGTTCCGGGGAGCTGTTTTTT. The chain is built from TRBV30 and TRBJ2-2, with D uncertain. Trimming removed 4 bases at V and 6 bases at J, with 9 bases between. The germline V gene encodes CDR1 GTSNPN and CDR2 SVGIG (reference sequence). CDR3 size: 12 residues.

This clonotype was seen many times. The chain employs TRBV7-9 and TRBJ1-5; D gene uncertain. The CDR3 has 14 amino acids. Deletions cut 1 base from V and 6 bases from J, with 10 bases between. From germline, CDR1 is SEHNR and CDR2 FQNEAQ (reference sequence). The CDR3 is CASSLGEASQPQHF. CDR3 in DNA: TGTGCCAGCAGCTTAGGAGAGGCGAGTCAGCCCCAGCATTTT.

The sample holds many counts of this clonotype. The chain uses TRBV6-5 and TRBJ2-1, with 7 nucleotides matching TRBD2. V lost 3 bases, J lost 5 bases, and 10 bases stayed unmatched. The CDR3 has 16 residues. Germline-derived CDR1 and CDR2 are MNHEY and SVGAGI. The DNA of the CDR3 is TGTGCCAGCAGTTATCTCGCTAGCGGAAGAGACAATGAGCAGTTCTTC. Protein product: CASSYLASGRDNEQFF.

In its sample, this clonotype was seen many times. V gene TRBV11-2 combines with J gene TRBJ2-1, with D hard to call. The CDR3 is 13 residues long. The germline gives CDR1 SGHAT, CDR2 FQNNGV. V lost 8 bases to trimming and J lost 2 bases, with 10 bases between them. CDR3 amino acids: CASGSRTYNEQFF. In DNA, the CDR3 is TGTGCCAGCGGATCTAGGACCTACAATGAGCAGTTCTTC.

This clonotype was recorded many times. The chain employs TRBV25-1 and TRBJ2-1, with D maybe TRBD2 (6 bases). V lost 1 base, J lost 0 bases, and 10 bases lay in between. Germline CDR1 MGHDK, CDR2 SYGVNS. The CDR3 loop spans 16 amino acids. The CDR3 bases are TGTGCCAGCAGTGAATGGAGGGTTAGCTCCTACAATGAGCAGTTCTTC. Its translation: CASSEWRVSSYNEQFF.

By its share, this clonotype is medium-sized. The chain has TRBV20-1 and TRBJ2-2; 7 bases agree with TRBD2. This CDR3 contains 14 residues. CDR1 DFQATT and CDR2 SNEGSKA come from the germline V gene (reference sequence). With V trimmed by 3 bases and J by 4 bases, 5 bases remained unmatched. This CDR3 is CSARYPSGTGELFF. The CDR3 DNA reads as TGCAGTGCTAGGTATCCTAGCGGCACCGGGGAGCTGTTTTTT.

This clonotype was picked up many times. This chain joins TRBV12-3 or TRBV12-4 and TRBJ2-7; D not resolved. This CDR3 has 13 amino acids. The V end lost 2 bases, the J end lost 3 bases, and 8 bases lay between the germline ends. This CDR3 is CASSLLWFYEQYF. Here the CDR3 DNA reads TGTGCCAGCAGTTTACTGTGGTTCTACGAGCAGTACTTC.

This clonotype was seen repeatedly, ten times or more. V and J are TRBV6-2 or TRBV6-3 and TRBJ1-4; no clear D gene. This CDR3 is built from 16 residues. In germline, CDR1 is MNHEY, CDR2 SVGEGT. V dropped 2 bases and J dropped 0 bases, with 10 bases sitting between them. CDR3 in amino acids: CASSYPRGATNEKLFF. CDR3 DNA: TGTGCCAGCAGTTACCCGCGCGGGGCAACTAATGAAAAACTGTTTTTT.

By share, this clonotype counts as medium-sized. The chain couples TRBV7-9 to TRBJ2-7; TRBD1 aligns across 10 bases. Germline CDR1 is SEHNR and CDR2 is FQNEAQ (reference sequence). This CDR3 comprises 15 residues. J lost 6 bases, V lost 3 bases, and 8 bases had no gene match. This CDR3 is CASSFPDRGRSEQYF. The DNA for the CDR3 is TGTGCCAGCAGCTTCCCTGACAGGGGGCGGAGCGAGCAGTACTTC.

This clonotype has ten or more counts. The J gene is TRBJ1-5, the V gene TRBV29-1, with D uncertain. CDR1 and CDR2 from the germline V gene are SQVTM and ANQGSEA. The length of the CDR3 is 12 residues. Trimming stripped 4 bases from V and 1 base from J, with 5 bases between. This CDR3 is CSVGRSNQPQHF. The CDR3 region has the DNA TGCAGCGTTGGCAGGAGCAATCAGCCCCAGCATTTT.

This clonotype was detected many times. The V call is TRBV18, the J call TRBJ2-5; 12 nucleotides agree with TRBD2. The CDR3 sequence is 16 residues long. Germline V gene sequence: CDR1 KGHSH, CDR2 LQKENI. V trimming: 3 bases; J trimming: 2 bases; junction bases outside the gene matches: 4. The CDR3 spells CASSPPLAGGQETQYF. In DNA form, the CDR3 reads TGTGCCAGCTCACCTCCGCTAGCGGGAGGGCAAGAGACCCAGTACTTC.

There are many counts of this clonotype. V gene TRBV3-1 combines with J gene TRBJ2-1, with D perhaps given as TRBD1 or TRBD2 (5 bases each). The CDR3 covers 17 residues. V shed 0 bases and J shed 6 bases, with 18 bases lying between them. Germline V lookup: CDR1 LGHDT, CDR2 YNNKEL (reference sequence). CDR3 protein: CASSQEWGKGPFNEQFF. The CDR3 DNA reads as TGTGCCAGCAGCCAAGAGTGGGGGAAAGGGCCCTTCAATGAGCAGTTCTTC.